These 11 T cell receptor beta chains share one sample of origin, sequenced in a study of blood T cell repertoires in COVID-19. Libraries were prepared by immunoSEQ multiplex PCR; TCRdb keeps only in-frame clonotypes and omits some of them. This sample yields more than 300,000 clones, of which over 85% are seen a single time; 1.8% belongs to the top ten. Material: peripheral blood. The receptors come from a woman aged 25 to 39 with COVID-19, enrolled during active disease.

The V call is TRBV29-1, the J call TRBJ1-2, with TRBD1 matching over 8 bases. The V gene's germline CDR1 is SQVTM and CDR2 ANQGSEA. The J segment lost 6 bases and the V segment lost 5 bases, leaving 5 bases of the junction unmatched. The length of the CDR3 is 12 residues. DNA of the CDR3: TGCAGCGTTTGGCAGGGGGCTGATGGCTACACCTTC. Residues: CSVWQGADGYTF.

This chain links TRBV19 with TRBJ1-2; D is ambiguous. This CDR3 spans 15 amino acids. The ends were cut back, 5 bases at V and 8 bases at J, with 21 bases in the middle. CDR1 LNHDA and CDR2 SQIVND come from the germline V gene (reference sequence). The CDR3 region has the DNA TGTGCCAGTAGTTCCACCCCCAGTATCGGTAGCGGCTACACCTTC. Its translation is CASSSTPSIGSGYTF.

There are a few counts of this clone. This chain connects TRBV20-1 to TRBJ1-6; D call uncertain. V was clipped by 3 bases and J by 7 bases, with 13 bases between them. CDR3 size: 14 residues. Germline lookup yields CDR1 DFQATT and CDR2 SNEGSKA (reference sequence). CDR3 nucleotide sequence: TGCAGTGCTAGTGTAGAACCGGGAAATTCACCCCTCCACTTT. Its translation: CSASVEPGNSPLHF.

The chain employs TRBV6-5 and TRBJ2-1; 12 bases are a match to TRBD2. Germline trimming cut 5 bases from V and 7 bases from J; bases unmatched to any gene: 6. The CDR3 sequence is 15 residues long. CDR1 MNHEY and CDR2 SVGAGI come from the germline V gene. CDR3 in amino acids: CASSPSGTSGNEQFF. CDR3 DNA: TGTGCCAGCAGTCCGTCCGGGACTAGCGGGAATGAGCAGTTCTTC.

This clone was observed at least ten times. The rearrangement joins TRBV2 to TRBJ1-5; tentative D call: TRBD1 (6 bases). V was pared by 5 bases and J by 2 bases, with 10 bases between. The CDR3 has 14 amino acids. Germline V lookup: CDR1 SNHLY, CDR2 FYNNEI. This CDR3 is CASSKDSRNQPQHF. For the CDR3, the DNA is TGTGCCAGCAGTAAGGACAGTCGCAATCAGCCCCAGCATTTT.

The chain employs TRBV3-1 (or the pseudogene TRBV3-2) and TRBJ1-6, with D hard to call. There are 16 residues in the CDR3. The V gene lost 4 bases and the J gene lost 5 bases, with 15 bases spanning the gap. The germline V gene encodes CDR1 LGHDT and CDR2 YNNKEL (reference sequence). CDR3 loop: CASSPSWQVHNSPLHF. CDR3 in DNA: TGTGCCAGCAGCCCCAGTTGGCAGGTCCATAATTCACCCCTCCACTTT.

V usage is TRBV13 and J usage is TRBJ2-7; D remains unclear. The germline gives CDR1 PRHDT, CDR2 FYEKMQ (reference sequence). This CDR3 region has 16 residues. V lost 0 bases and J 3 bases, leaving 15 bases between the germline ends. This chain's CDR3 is CASSLGAVSRSYEQYF. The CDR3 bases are TGTGCCAGCAGCTTAGGAGCTGTTTCCCGGAGCTACGAGCAGTACTTC.

In DNA, the CDR3 is TGTGCCAGCAATCAGGGGCAGCCTCCTTTTGAAGCTTTCTTT. The encoded protein is CASNQGQPPFEAFF. The genes are TRBV6-5 and TRBJ1-1; D might be TRBD1 (6 bases). This CDR3 spans 14 amino acids. Germline values: CDR1 MNHEY, CDR2 SVGAGI. V was pared by 7 bases and J by 7 bases, with 19 bases between.

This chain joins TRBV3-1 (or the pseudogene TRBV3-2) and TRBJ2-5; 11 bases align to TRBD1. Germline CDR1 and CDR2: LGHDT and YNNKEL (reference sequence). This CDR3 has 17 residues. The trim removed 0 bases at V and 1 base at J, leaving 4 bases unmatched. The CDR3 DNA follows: TGTGCCAGCAGCCAAGATATGGACAGGGGGCGCCAAGAGACCCAGTACTTC. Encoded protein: CASSQDMDRGRQETQYF.

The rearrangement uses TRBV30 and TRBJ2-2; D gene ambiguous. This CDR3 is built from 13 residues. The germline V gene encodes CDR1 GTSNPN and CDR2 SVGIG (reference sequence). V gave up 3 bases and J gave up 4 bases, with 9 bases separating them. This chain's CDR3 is CAWSWSGTGELFF. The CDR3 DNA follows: TGTGCCTGGAGCTGGTCGGGCACCGGGGAGCTGTTTTTT.

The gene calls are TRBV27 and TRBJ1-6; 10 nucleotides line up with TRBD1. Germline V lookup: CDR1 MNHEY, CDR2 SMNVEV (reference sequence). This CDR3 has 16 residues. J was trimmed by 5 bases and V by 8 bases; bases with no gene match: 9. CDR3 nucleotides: TGTGCCAGCCGACAGGGGGCGCAGGTAGATAATTCACCCCTCCACTTT. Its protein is CASRQGAQVDNSPLHF.